Listed below are T cell receptor beta chains from one sample, sequenced in a study of response to subunit inactivated influenza vaccine. Via MiXCR, TCRdb re-called the RT-PCR reads, giving one row per CDR3 protein. The repertoire holds 450,000 to 600,000 distinct CDR3 sequences, approximately 7.6% seen once, with under 15% in the top ten. The sample was PBMCs from blood, taken about 24 months after vaccination. The receptors derive from a man aged 45 to 70 who received an inactivated influenza vaccine. CDR3s include the opening cysteine and the closing phenylalanine or tryptophan. Fields, in order: clone size, D gene, J gene, V gene, CDR3 DNA, CDR3 protein. A D gene is named only where the DNA matches it firmly. Size is omitted from some rows. Given values are once, few, many or a class for expanded clones.

few | . | TRBJ2-2 | TRBV20-1 | TGCAGTGCCCAACGGGGGGCATACACCGGGGAGCTGTTTTTT | CSAQRGAYTGELFF
. | . | TRBJ1-2 | TRBV3-1 | TGTGCCAGCAGCCAAGGTGCAGGGAGCTATGGCTACACCTTC | CASSQGAGSYGYTF
. | . | TRBJ2-7 | TRBV6-5 | TGTGCCAGCAGTTACCGGTCCGGGGGCACCTCCTACGAGCAGTACTTC | CASSYRSGGTSYEQYF
. | TRBD1 | TRBJ2-5 | TRBV27 | TGTGCCAGCAGTAGACAGGGCACCCTGTACCAAGAGACCCAGTACTTC | CASSRQGTLYQETQYF
few | TRBD1 | TRBJ2-2 | TRBV3-1 | TGTGCCAGCAGCCAAGGTCCGGGACAGGGGATCACCGGGGAGCTGTTTTTT | CASSQGPGQGITGELFF
. | TRBD2 | TRBJ2-3 | TRBV9 | TGTGCCAGCAGTGCCCTAGCGGGTGGGGATACGCAGTATTTT | CASSALAGGDTQYF
many | TRBD2 | TRBJ2-1 | TRBV12-3/TRBV12-4 | TGTGCCAGCAACCCTGGAAGGCGGGAGGGGGTTGAGCAGTTCTTC | CASNPGRREGVEQFF
. | . | TRBJ2-7 | TRBV28 | TGTGCCAGCAGTTCGTACAGAAGCATCCATCCTACCTACGAGCAGTACTTC | CASSSYRSIHPTYEQYF
. | TRBD1 | TRBJ1-3 | TRBV12-3/TRBV12-4 | TGTGCCAGCAGTCCGTCAGGGGGAAGAAACACCATATATTTT | CASSPSGGRNTIYF
few | . | TRBJ1-1 | TRBV5-1 | TGCGCCAGCAGCTTGCAGGGACGGGCCACTGAAGCTTTCTTT | CASSLQGRATEAFF
many | . | TRBJ2-1 | TRBV29-1 | TGCAGCGTTGTGTCCAGCCAGCAGTTCTTC | CSVVSSQQFF
. | TRBD1 | TRBJ2-1 | TRBV29-1 | TGCAGCGTTGAAGGAACCCAGGGGGTTGCCTACAATGAGCAGTTCTTC | CSVEGTQGVAYNEQFF
few | . | TRBJ2-3 | TRBV7-8 | TGTGCCAGCAGCCGAGATCGGGCCTCACGGCAAGATACGCAGTATTTT | CASSRDRASRQDTQYF
many | . | TRBJ2-1 | TRBV12-3/TRBV12-4 | TGTGCCAGCAGTTTACTGGCGCTTGTAGAGCAGTTCTTC | CASSLLALVEQFF
many | . | TRBJ1-5 | TRBV5-6 | TGTGCCAGCAGCTTCCGGGCTACGGACGTGAGTCAGCCCCAGCATTTT | CASSFRATDVSQPQHF
. | TRBD1 | TRBJ1-2 | TRBV7-2 | TGTGCCAGCAGCCCCGACAGGGGTAACTATGGCTACACCTTC | CASSPDRGNYGYTF
many | . | TRBJ1-1 | TRBV6-1 | TGTGCCAGCAGTGTGAATGCCAACACTGAAGCTTTCTTT | CASSVNANTEAFF
. | . | TRBJ2-3 | TRBV27 | TGTGCCAGCAGGAGAGGCCCCGGAGATACGCAGTATTTT | CASRRGPGDTQYF
few | . | TRBJ2-4 | TRBV28 | TGTGCCAGCAGTTTATCGGAGGTTCAGGGGGGGTTAGCCAAAAACATTCAGTACTTC | CASSLSEVQGGLAKNIQYF
. | TRBD2 | TRBJ2-7 | TRBV6-2/TRBV6-3 | TGTGCCAGCAGTTACCGGCTGGCTAGCGGGGGCCACGAGCAGTACTTC | CASSYRLASGGHEQYF
few | . | TRBJ2-5 | TRBV7-9 | TGTGCCAGCAGCTTAGCAGGACGGGGGACCCAAGAGACCCAGTACTTC | CASSLAGRGTQETQYF
many | TRBD1 | TRBJ2-3 | TRBV12-3/TRBV12-4 | TGTGCCAGCAGCCCGACAGGGCGAAGCACAGATACGCAGTATTTT | CASSPTGRSTDTQYF
few | . | TRBJ2-6 | TRBV29-1 | TGCAGCGTTGACGACGGGGTCGGGGCCAACGTCCTGACTTTC | CSVDDGVGANVLTF
few | . | TRBJ2-3 | TRBV25-1 | TGTGCCAGCAGTCCCCCGGCTCGTGATACGCAGTATTTT | CASSPPARDTQYF
many | . | TRBJ2-3 | TRBV12-3/TRBV12-4 | TGTGCCAGCAGGTGGGCCTGGGGCACAGATACGCAGTATTTT | CASRWAWGTDTQYF
many | TRBD1 | TRBJ2-7 | TRBV12-3/TRBV12-4 | TGTGCCAGCAGTCCGGGGACAGCCTCCTACGAGCAGTACTTC | CASSPGTASYEQYF
. | . | TRBJ2-7 | TRBV20-1 | TGCAGTGCTATTAAAACTGCCAGCTACGAGCAGTACTTC | CSAIKTASYEQYF
many | TRBD1 | TRBJ2-3 | TRBV5-1 | TGCGCCAGCAGCCTGGACAGGGGAGGAGATACGCAGTATTTT | CASSLDRGGDTQYF
few | TRBD1 | TRBJ1-1 | TRBV10-3 | TGTGCCATCAGTAGGGACTTCATCGGACAGGGAAGGACTGAAGCTTTCTTT | CAISRDFIGQGRTEAFF
few | . | TRBJ1-2 | TRBV15 | TGTGCCACCAGCGGGGGTGGGGGGGCGAGGTACTATGGCTACACCTTC | CATSGGGGARYYGYTF
. | TRBD1 | TRBJ2-6 | TRBV5-1 | TGCGCCAGCAGCTTAGGACAGGGAAGGCCTGGGGCCAACGTCCTGACTTTC | CASSLGQGRPGANVLTF
. | . | TRBJ1-6 | TRBV28 | TGTGCCAGCAGTTTATCCCTCTCCTATAATTCACCCCTCCACTTT | CASSLSLSYNSPLHF
few | TRBD1 | TRBJ2-4 | TRBV6-5 | TGTGCCAGCAGCCACTCCACGGGACAGGGGGCTAAAAACATTCAGTACTTC | CASSHSTGQGAKNIQYF
few | TRBD1 | TRBJ1-2 | TRBV2 | TGTGCCAGCAGTGAAAGCCCCGGGACAGTCTATGGCTACACCTTC | CASSESPGTVYGYTF
many | TRBD2 | TRBJ2-5 | TRBV29-1 | TGCAGCCTTGATGCTAGCGGGAGCGGAGAGACCCAGTACTTC | CSLDASGSGETQYF
many | TRBD2 | TRBJ2-3 | TRBV7-2 | TGTGCCAGCAGCCTTTTTAGCGGGAGGGGCGGAAATACGCAGTATTTT | CASSLFSGRGGNTQYF